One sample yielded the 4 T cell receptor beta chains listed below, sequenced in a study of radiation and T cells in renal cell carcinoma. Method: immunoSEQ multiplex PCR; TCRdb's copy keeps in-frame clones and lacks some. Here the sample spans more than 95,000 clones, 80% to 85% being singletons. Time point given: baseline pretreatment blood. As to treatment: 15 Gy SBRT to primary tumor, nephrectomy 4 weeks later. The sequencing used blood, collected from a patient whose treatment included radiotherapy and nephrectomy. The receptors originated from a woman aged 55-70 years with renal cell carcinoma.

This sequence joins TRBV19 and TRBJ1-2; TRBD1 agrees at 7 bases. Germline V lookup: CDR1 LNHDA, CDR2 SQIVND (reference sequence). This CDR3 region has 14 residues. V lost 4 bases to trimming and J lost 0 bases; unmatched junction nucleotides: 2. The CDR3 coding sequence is TGTGCCAGTAGTACGACAGGGACTAACTATGGCTACACCTTC. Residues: CASSTTGTNYGYTF.

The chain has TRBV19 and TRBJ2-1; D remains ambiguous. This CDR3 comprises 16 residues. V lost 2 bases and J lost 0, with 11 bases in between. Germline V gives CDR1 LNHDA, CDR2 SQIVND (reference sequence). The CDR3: CASSISAASSYNEQFF. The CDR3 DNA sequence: TGTGCCAGTAGTATATCCGCGGCCAGCTCCTACAATGAGCAGTTCTTC. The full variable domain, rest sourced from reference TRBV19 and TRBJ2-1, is DGGITQSPKYLFRKEGQNVTLSCEQNLNHDAMYWYRQDPGQGLRLIYYSQIVNDFQKGDIAEGYSVSREKKESFPLTVTSAQKNPTAFYLCASSISAASSYNEQFFGPGTRLTVL.

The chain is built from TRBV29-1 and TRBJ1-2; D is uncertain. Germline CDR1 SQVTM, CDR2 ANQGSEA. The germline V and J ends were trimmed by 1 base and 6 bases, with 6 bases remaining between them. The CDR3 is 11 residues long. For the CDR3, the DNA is TGCAGCGTTGAAGCAAGCGATGGCTACACCTTC. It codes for CSVEASDGYTF.

The CDR3: CASSSTAGGGREQYF. The CDR3 DNA is TGTGCCAGCAGCTCAACAGCGGGAGGAGGACGCGAGCAGTACTTC. The chain couples TRBV7-2 to TRBJ2-7, with 9 bases identical to TRBD2. The germline gives CDR1 SGHTA, CDR2 FQGNSA. The CDR3 is 15 amino acids. The V and J ends lost 4 bases and 6 bases, in that order; junction bases with no gene match: 10.